The text below deals with one T cell receptor beta chain. The antigen is not known. Based on CD45RO/CCR7/CD25/CD127/CD95/CD27, CD4+ regulatory, stem cell-like memory, naive and central memory cells were sorted. What was sequenced were expressed TCRB transcripts, since all of the isolated RNA had been reverse transcribed. Assay used: immunoSEQ multiplex PCR; TCRdb lists only in-frame clones, some missing. The data contain 300,000 to 350,000 clones, 8% of them singletons. The CDR3 totals 15 residues. Germline lookup yields CDR1 MDHEN and CDR2 SYDVKM. V was pared by 3 bases and J by 3 bases, with 11 bases between. The source of the sample is a study of beta chain features in type 1 diabetes. Study summary: Healthy donors resembled patients in age, gender and cell yields. Study observations and caveats: Compared with healthy donors, patients appeared to share more similar naive, central memory and regulatory TCRB repertoires.

The chain employs TRBV28 and TRBJ1-4; weak D call: TRBD1 (6 bases). The TCR was taken from a woman aged 18-35 years in good health. What was sequenced was central memory CD4+ T cells from blood. Here the CDR3 reads CASSLSGASNEKLFF. The CDR3 nucleotides read TGTGCCAGCAGTTTGTCAGGGGCATCTAATGAAAAACTGTTTTTT.